This entry lists 26 T cell receptor beta chains sequenced from one sample in a study of T-cell memory formation after mild COVID-19 (dated by TCRdb to the early 2020s). Receptor libraries were prepared by 5' RACE. The data were produced on an Illumina NovaSeq 6000. In TCRdb, the public reads were trimmed at Q25 with fastp and aligned with MiXCR, with productive beta chains retained. Records with the same CDR3 protein are collapsed into one entry carrying the most frequent genes and DNA. Recorded for this sample are about 210,000 distinct CDR3 sequences; around 30% of them occurred a single time. The ten largest clones represent more than 9.5% of the sample. The material sequenced was PBMCs or a T cell subset sorted from them (not recorded which). The receptors derive from an adult woman who had mild COVID-19 (a few samples of this study predate the infection). The sample titles of this study are shuffled in the database, so cell type and time point are left out; the donor was told from shared clones.

The rearrangement joins TRBV20-1 to TRBJ2-3; 9 nucleotides agree with TRBD1. The germline V gene encodes CDR1 DFQATT and CDR2 SNEGSKA (reference sequence). There are 14 residues in the CDR3. J gave up 4 bases and V 3 bases, and 5 bases lay outside the gene matches. The CDR3 DNA reads as TGCAGTGCTAGTGGGGGACAGGGCGCAGATACGCAGTATTTT. It codes for CSASGGQGADTQYF.

The chain uses TRBV12-3 or TRBV12-4 and TRBJ1-6; a weak D match, TRBD1 (5 bases). This CDR3 has 16 residues. The V and J ends lost 4 bases and 6 bases respectively, with 16 bases between them. The DNA of the CDR3 is TGTGCCAGCAGTTGGGGGGGGATCGGGACTAATTCACCCCTCCACTTT. Translating it yields CASSWGGIGTNSPLHF.

This chain uses TRBV5-1 with TRBJ1-1, with unresolved D. V dropped 4 bases and J dropped 3 bases, with 10 bases sitting between them. This CDR3 is 13 amino acids long. Germline V gene data show CDR1 as SGHRS and CDR2 as YFSETQ. The DNA for the CDR3 is TGCGCCAGCAGCGCTATGACGGACACTGAAGCTTTCTTT. It encodes CASSAMTDTEAFF.

The rearrangement uses TRBV7-7 and TRBJ2-7, with D unclear. V lost 2 bases, J lost 0 bases, and 8 bases lay in between. This CDR3 comprises 14 residues. Germline CDR1 SSHAT, CDR2 FNYEAQ (reference sequence). The CDR3 DNA sequence: TGTGCCAGCAGCTTACAAGAGAACTCCTACGAGCAGTACTTC. This sequence encodes CASSLQENSYEQYF.

The chain combines TRBV7-8 with TRBJ2-2; 11 bases fit TRBD2. From germline, CDR1 is SGHVS and CDR2 FQNEAQ. The CDR3 has 18 residues. Losses at the gene ends were 0 bases for V and 5 bases for J; bases not matched to a gene: 8. CDR3 region: CASSLAPRLAGSTGELFF. Here the CDR3 DNA reads TGTGCCAGCAGCTTAGCCCCAAGACTAGCGGGGAGTACCGGGGAGCTGTTTTTT.

This clonotype showed up just a few times. The chain uses TRBV10-3 and TRBJ2-3, with D unclear. The CDR3 contains 12 residues. The ends were cut back, 4 bases at V and 6 bases at J, with 8 bases in the middle. The germline V gene encodes CDR1 ENHRY and CDR2 SYGVKD. The chain's CDR3 is CAISAKADTQYF. CDR3 nucleotides: TGTGCCATCAGTGCCAAGGCGGATACGCAGTATTTT.

The chain has TRBV7-2 and TRBJ2-3; possibly TRBD2 for D (6 bases). The V gene's germline CDR1 is SGHTA and CDR2 FQGNSA. The CDR3 runs 14 residues. The germline V and J ends were trimmed by 5 bases and 6 bases, with 15 bases remaining between them. The CDR3 bases are TGTGCCAGCAGCCCTAGCGAGATGGTGGATACGCAGTATTTT. This translates into CASSPSEMVDTQYF.

The J gene is TRBJ1-5, the V gene TRBV19; TRBD1 is a possible D gene (5 bases). The V and J ends lost 8 bases and 2 bases respectively, with 16 bases between them. CDR3 size: 15 residues. CDR1 is LNHDA, CDR2 SQIVND, per germline (reference sequence). For the CDR3, the DNA is TGTGCCAGTTCTGTTGGACACACGGGCAATCAGCCCCAGCATTTT. Protein sequence: CASSVGHTGNQPQHF.

This sequence joins TRBV27 and TRBJ1-2; TRBD1 might be the D (6 bases). V was trimmed by 1 base and J by 3 bases, leaving 18 bases between them. The CDR3 loop spans 17 amino acids. Germline assignment: CDR1 MNHEY and CDR2 SMNVEV (reference sequence). The CDR3: CASSLWGTNNGDYGYTF. The CDR3 DNA reads TGTGCCAGCAGTTTATGGGGGACAAATAACGGAGACTATGGCTACACCTTC.

This clonotype was picked up one time. The genes are TRBV7-2 and TRBJ2-1, with 8 positions matching TRBD2. V trimming: 1 base; J trimming: 8 bases; junction bases outside the gene matches: 7. Germline V gene data show CDR1 as SGHTA and CDR2 as FQGNSA. The CDR3 runs to 15 residues. CDR3 nucleotides: TGTGCCAGCAGCTTAGAATGGGCTAGCGGGCATGAGCAGTTCTTC. Its translation is CASSLEWASGHEQFF.

V is TRBV12-3 or TRBV12-4 and J is TRBJ2-5; maybe TRBD2 (6 bases). CDR3 size: 15 residues. The V end lost 3 bases, the J end lost 5 bases, and 16 bases lay between the germline ends. DNA for the CDR3: TGTGCCAGCAGTTTGATAGCGGTGGTTGGGGAGACCCAGTACTTC. This codes for CASSLIAVVGETQYF.

CDR3 nucleotide sequence: TGTGCCATCAGTGAAAGCCCCGTGGTGGCGGGAGGTTACCAGTACTTC. It codes for CAISESPVVAGGYQYF. The chain links TRBV10-3 to TRBJ2-5, with 8 bases lining up with TRBD2. This CDR3 contains 16 residues. CDR1 is ENHRY, CDR2 SYGVKD, per germline. Trimming cost V 3 bases and J 10 bases; bases outside gene matches: 16.

This chain connects TRBV10-3 to TRBJ2-5; D may be TRBD2 (6 bases). Germline CDR1 is ENHRY and CDR2 is SYGVKD. V lost 10 bases, J lost 1 base, and 13 bases lay in between. CDR3 length equals 13 residues. The CDR3 DNA follows: TGTGCCACACAACGGGACTTCCAAGAGACCCAGTACTTC. Translated, it gives CATQRDFQETQYF.

The CDR3 DNA follows: TGCGCCAGCAGCCAAACGACTAGCGGGGGGGCCCCTGAGCAGTTCTTC. This encodes CASSQTTSGGAPEQFF. The chain combines TRBV4-1 with TRBJ2-1, with 14 bases fitting TRBD2. The germline CDR1 and CDR2 sequences are MGHRA and YSYEKL. The CDR3 length is 16 residues. With 2 bases clipped from V and 9 bases from J, the junction kept 6 bases outside the gene matches.

This clonotype was counted a few times. The chain couples TRBV15 to TRBJ2-7; 13 bases map to TRBD2. The germline V gene has CDR1 LNHNV and CDR2 YYDKDF (reference sequence). The junction had 7 bases not matched to a gene; V was cut back by 5 bases and J by 6 bases. The CDR3 sequence is 15 residues long. CDR3 DNA sequence: TGTGCCACCAGCTCAGGACTAGCGGGAGTAGGCGAGCAGTACTTC. Translation: CATSSGLAGVGEQYF.

This clonotype was observed a handful of times. J is TRBJ2-3 and V is TRBV11-2, with TRBD2 as a possible D gene (5 bases). V gave up 4 bases and J gave up 3 bases, with 14 bases separating them. This CDR3 has 15 residues. Looked up from germline, CDR1 is SGHAT and CDR2 is FQNNGV. CDR3 bases: TGTGCCAGCAGCTCATTGACGGGAAAGACAGATACGCAGTATTTT. Its translation is CASSSLTGKTDTQYF.

The rearrangement links TRBV24-1 to TRBJ1-2, with D maybe TRBD1 (6 bases). This CDR3 is 15 amino acids long. Trimming shortened V by 3 bases and J by 6 bases, and 16 bases separated the two germline ends. CDR1 and CDR2 (germline): KGHDR, SFDVKD. The CDR3 DNA reads as TGTGCCACCAGTGATCGTACAAGGGGGAAGGATGGCTACACCTTC. This gives the protein CATSDRTRGKDGYTF.

This clonotype appeared a few times. The chain joins TRBV6-5 to TRBJ2-7; D not resolved. Trimming took off 1 base at V and 4 bases at J, with 8 bases between the two ends. CDR1 is MNHEY and CDR2 is SVGAGI in the germline V gene. The CDR3 covers 13 residues. The CDR3 spells CASSYYSGYEQYF. The CDR3 bases are TGTGCCAGCAGTTACTACTCAGGTTACGAGCAGTACTTC.

The chain has TRBV27 and TRBJ2-7; 9 bases are shared with TRBD1. The CDR3 extends over 18 amino acids. With 6 bases clipped from V and 1 base from J, the junction kept 16 bases outside the gene matches. The germline CDR1 and CDR2 sequences are MNHEY and SMNVEV (reference sequence). The CDR3: CASSAWGRTGQGSYEQYF. For the CDR3, the DNA is TGTGCCAGCAGCGCTTGGGGGCGGACGGGACAGGGATCCTACGAGCAGTACTTC.

The genes are TRBV20-1 and TRBJ2-3; 7 nucleotides line up with TRBD2. Unmatched junction bases numbered 8, after V lost 1 base and J lost 7 bases. Germline CDR1 reads DFQATT; CDR2 reads SNEGSKA (reference sequence). CDR3 length: 14 amino acids. For the CDR3, the DNA is TGCAGTGCTAGAGGCGCGGGAGTCGGAAATACGCAGTATTTT. Its translation: CSARGAGVGNTQYF.

The gene calls are TRBV2 and TRBJ2-3; D is unclear. The CDR3 spans 13 residues. Between the trimmed V and J ends, which lost 6 bases and 3 bases, there was a span of 10 bases. Germline lookup yields CDR1 SNHLY and CDR2 FYNNEI. CDR3 nucleotides: TGTGCCAGCAGGTTAATGGAAACAGATACGCAGTATTTT. It translates to CASRLMETDTQYF.

This chain connects TRBV28 to TRBJ2-7; D might be TRBD1 (6 bases). Trimming stripped 3 bases from V and 2 bases from J, with 14 bases between. CDR1 and CDR2 from the germline V gene are MDHEN and SYDVKM. The CDR3 spans 15 residues. CDR3 nucleotides: TGTGCCAGCAGTTTGATCTCGACAGGAGCCTACGAGCAGTACTTC. Its translation is CASSLISTGAYEQYF.

This chain links TRBV4-2 with TRBJ2-1; no clear D. Trimming removed 2 bases from V and 3 bases from J, with 8 bases in between. This CDR3 is built from 14 residues. CDR1 LGHNA and CDR2 YNFKEQ come from the germline V gene. In nucleotides, the CDR3 is TGTGCCAGCAGCCAACTCACGCTCTACAATGAGCAGTTCTTC. Its translation is CASSQLTLYNEQFF.

The chain uses TRBV12-3 or TRBV12-4 and TRBJ1-2; maybe TRBD1 (5 bases). This CDR3 region has 13 residues. Trimming took off 6 bases at V and 5 bases at J, with 13 bases between the two ends. CDR3 DNA sequence: TGTGCCAGCAGCCCAGGGACTCGATATGGCTACACCTTC. It codes for CASSPGTRYGYTF.

At least ten counts were recorded for this clonotype. The CDR3 nucleotides are TGTGCCACCAGTGGGAGGGGGAGCACAGATACGCAGTATTTT. Protein product: CATSGRGSTDTQYF. V is TRBV24-1 and J is TRBJ2-3, with D possibly being TRBD1 or TRBD2 (6 bases each). The ends were cut back, 5 bases at V and 0 bases at J, with 8 bases in the middle. Germline V gene data show CDR1 as KGHDR and CDR2 as SFDVKD. The CDR3 is 14 amino acids.

The chain has TRBV6-5 and TRBJ2-3; no clear D gene. Germline V gene lookup returns CDR1 MNHEY and CDR2 SVGAGI. V was clipped by 8 bases and J by 2 bases, with 11 bases between them. The CDR3 loop spans 13 amino acids. The CDR3 reads CASGEPVTDTQYF. The CDR3, as DNA: TGTGCCAGCGGAGAACCAGTCACAGATACGCAGTATTTT.